These 6 T cell receptor beta chains were all obtained from the same sample, sequenced in a study of blood T cell repertoires in COVID-19. Sequencing used immunoSEQ multiplex PCR; TCRdb keeps in-frame clones, though not all of them. The sample yields tens of thousands of clones, approximately 80% seen once. What was sequenced was peripheral blood. These receptors were collected from a man aged 55 to 70 with acute or convalescent COVID-19.

The chain recombines TRBV4-3 with TRBJ1-6; tentatively, D is TRBD1 (6 bases). The germline V and J ends were trimmed by 4 bases and 8 bases, with 12 bases remaining between them. The CDR3 contains 14 residues. The germline gives CDR1 LGHNA, CDR2 YSLEER. The CDR3 nucleotides read TGCGCCAGCAGCCTGGACAGACGGTATTCACCCCTCCACTTT. It encodes CASSLDRRYSPLHF.

The rearrangement joins TRBV14 to TRBJ1-2; tentatively, D is TRBD1 (5 bases). Germline CDR1 SGHDN, CDR2 FVKESK. The length of the CDR3 is 14 residues. V lost 4 bases to trimming and J lost 2 bases, with 11 bases between them. CDR3 DNA: TGTGCCAGCAGCCTCCAAAGGGGAAACTATGGCTACACCTTC. It is translated as CASSLQRGNYGYTF.

The chain couples TRBV10-2 to TRBJ1-5; a weak D match, TRBD1 (5 bases). The V end lost 3 bases, the J end lost 7 bases, and 16 bases lay between the germline ends. This CDR3 has 15 residues. Germline-derived CDR1 and CDR2 are WSHSY and SAAADI. The CDR3 nucleotides read TGCGCCAGCAGTGACCCTGGGGGGGACCTCCAGCCCCAGCATTTT. Translated, it gives CASSDPGGDLQPQHF.

The gene calls are TRBV7-7 and TRBJ2-1; TRBD2 aligns across 9 bases. This CDR3 comprises 14 residues. Germline V gene sequence: CDR1 SSHAT, CDR2 FNYEAQ (reference sequence). Trimming cost V 5 bases and J 5 bases; bases outside gene matches: 4. The CDR3 reads CASSVGLADNEQFF. Written as DNA, the CDR3 is TGTGCCAGCAGCGTGGGACTAGCTGACAATGAGCAGTTCTTC.

This clone was recorded once. The chain employs TRBV4-1 and TRBJ1-2; D is unresolved. CDR1 is MGHRA and CDR2 is YSYEKL in the germline V gene. The CDR3 contains 16 residues. With 0 bases removed from V and 1 base from J, the gap between germline ends came to 12 bases. The CDR3 spells CASSQETQRSNYGYTF. CDR3 nucleotides: TGCGCCAGCAGCCAAGAAACACAAAGGAGTAACTATGGCTACACCTTC.

V and J are TRBV18 and TRBJ1-2; 7 bases align to TRBD1. The CDR3 length is 15 residues. Trimming took 1 base from V and 3 from J; bases not matched to a gene: 5. CDR1 is KGHSH, CDR2 LQKENI, per germline. In nucleotides, the CDR3 is TGTGCCAGCTCACCACGGCAGGGGGGAGACTATGGCTACACCTTC. Protein: CASSPRQGGDYGYTF.